Listed here are 21 T cell receptor beta chains from one sample, sequenced in a study of early T cells in non-severe SARS-CoV-2 infection. TCRdb reanalysed the 5' RACE reads using MiXCR and keeps one entry per CDR3 protein. The data hold around 44,000 distinct CDR3 sequences, with 6% to 7% observed a single time. This specimen consisted of whole blood, obtained at baseline. The receptor set was obtained from an adult who was a healthcare worker with PCR-confirmed SARS-CoV-2 infection or an uninfected control (not recorded which).

This clonotype appeared many times. V is TRBV11-2 and J is TRBJ1-1; the D is unclear. Trimming cost V 4 bases and J 11 bases, with 14 bases left between them. Germline V lookup: CDR1 SGHAT, CDR2 FQNNGV. CDR3 length: 12 residues. The chain's CDR3 is CASSSDARWAFF. As DNA, the CDR3 is TGTGCCAGCAGCTCTGATGCCAGATGGGCTTTCTTT.

This clonotype showed up just a few times. The chain recombines TRBV7-9 with TRBJ1-1, with 8 nucleotides matching TRBD1. The CDR3 extends over 15 amino acids. The germline V gene encodes CDR1 SEHNR and CDR2 FQNEAQ (reference sequence). V lost 5 bases and J lost 0; bases outside the gene matches: 5. CDR3 DNA: TGTGCCAGCAGCCCCGAACAGGGGGTGAACACTGAAGCTTTCTTT. This translates into CASSPEQGVNTEAFF.

This clonotype showed up many times. J is TRBJ2-7 and V is TRBV5-1, with TRBD1 identical over 9 bases. CDR1 SGHRS and CDR2 YFSETQ come from the germline V gene. The trim removed 1 base at V and 5 bases at J, leaving 7 bases unmatched. The CDR3 extends over 15 amino acids. The CDR3 region has the DNA TGCGCCAGCAGCTTGAAACAGGGGGCGCGGAACGAGCAGTACTTC. It yields the protein CASSLKQGARNEQYF.

In this sample, this clonotype turned up many times. The chain uses TRBV9 and TRBJ1-4, with D uncertain. The CDR3 runs to 13 residues. The V end lost 0 bases, the J end lost 0 bases, and 0 bases lay between the germline ends. In germline, CDR1 is SGDLS, CDR2 YYNGEE. CDR3 sequence (DNA): TGTGCCAGCAGCGTAGCAACTAATGAAAAACTGTTTTTT. It encodes CASSVATNEKLFF.

The chain recombines TRBV11-2 with TRBJ1-2, with TRBD1 matching over 7 bases. The CDR3 is 16 residues long. V dropped 4 bases and J dropped 5; count of bases not matched to a gene: 13. Germline values: CDR1 SGHAT, CDR2 FQNNGV. The CDR3 DNA follows: TGTGCCAGCAGCTCGTTACAGGGGAGGCGAATGTATGGCTACACCTTC. This gives the protein CASSSLQGRRMYGYTF.

V is TRBV27 and J is TRBJ2-2, with D unclear. V was trimmed by 3 bases and J by 5 bases, leaving 13 bases between them. The CDR3 runs to 15 residues. From germline, CDR1 is MNHEY and CDR2 SMNVEV (reference sequence). The CDR3 loop is CASSFIGGSTGELFF. CDR3 sequence (DNA): TGTGCCAGCAGTTTTATTGGTGGTTCAACCGGGGAGCTGTTTTTT.

This clonotype turned up a few times. The rearrangement links TRBV7-3 to TRBJ1-2; D gene uncertain. V shed 2 bases and J shed 6 bases, with 10 bases lying between them. The CDR3 is 13 amino acids. From germline, CDR1 is SGHTA and CDR2 FQGTGA. CDR3 nucleotide sequence: TGTGCCAGCAGCTTACGAGGCGGGGATGGCTACACCTTC. The encoded protein is CASSLRGGDGYTF.

This clonotype showed up many times. This rearrangement joins TRBV7-8 to TRBJ2-5; 9 nucleotides agree with TRBD2. Germline lookup yields CDR1 SGHVS and CDR2 FQNEAQ. The ends lost 6 bases at V and 9 bases at J; junction bases unmatched: 11. The CDR3 sequence is 14 residues long. The CDR3 sequence is CASRTAGGSGAQYF. As DNA, the CDR3 is TGTGCCAGCAGAACCGCGGGGGGGTCCGGGGCCCAGTACTTC.

The table lists this clonotype with a few counts. This sequence joins TRBV5-6 and TRBJ1-2; maybe TRBD1 (5 bases). Per the germline V gene, CDR1 is SGHDT and CDR2 is YYEEEE. The CDR3 spans 13 residues. With 7 bases removed from V and 9 bases from J, the gap between germline ends came to 19 bases. The CDR3 spells CASYPAGGERYTF. In nucleotides, the CDR3 is TGTGCCAGCTACCCTGCAGGAGGGGAACGCTACACCTTC. The full variable domain, its missing parts supplied by reference TRBV5-6 and TRBJ1-2, is DAGVTQSPTHLIKTRGQQVTLRCSPKSGHDTVSWYQQALGQGPQFIFQYYEEEERQRGNFPDRFSGHQFPNYSSELNVNALLLGDSALYLCASYPAGGERYTFGSGTRLTVV.

This clonotype came up many times. This rearrangement joins TRBV6-6 to TRBJ2-7; tentative D call: TRBD2 (5 bases). The germline gives CDR1 MNHNY, CDR2 SVGAGI (reference sequence). Trimming left V 3 bases short and J 3 bases short, with 12 bases between. The CDR3 is 14 amino acids. The CDR3 DNA reads TGTGCCAGCAGTTATGACCGGGATGACTACGAGCAGTACTTC. Translating it yields CASSYDRDDYEQYF.

This clonotype was seen more than once but under ten times. The DNA for the CDR3 is TGTGCCACCAGCAGGCCCCCGGGACAGGGAACTAATGAAAAACTGTTTTTT. It codes for CATSRPPGQGTNEKLFF. The V call is TRBV15, the J call TRBJ1-4, with 9 bases matching TRBD1. CDR1 is LNHNV and CDR2 is YYDKDF in the germline V gene (reference sequence). CDR3 length: 17 amino acids. J lost 1 base, V lost 3 bases, and 6 bases had no gene match.

There are a few counts of this clonotype. The rearrangement uses TRBV20-1 and TRBJ2-7; possibly TRBD1 or TRBD2 for D (5 bases each). This CDR3 is 12 amino acids long. Germline V gene lookup returns CDR1 DFQATT and CDR2 SNEGSKA (reference sequence). Trimming stripped 4 bases from V and 2 bases from J, with 9 bases between. The CDR3 reads CSAMVGPYEQYF. In nucleotides, the CDR3 is TGCAGTGCTATGGTGGGACCCTACGAGCAGTACTTC.

This clonotype was seen many times. The chain carries TRBV5-5 and TRBJ2-7; 8 nucleotides line up with TRBD1. The length of the CDR3 is 15 residues. Germline assignment: CDR1 SGHKS and CDR2 YYEKEE (reference sequence). The trim removed 5 bases at V and 0 bases at J, leaving 7 bases unmatched. CDR3 DNA: TGTGCCAGCAGTCCTCAGACAGGGGCCTCCTACGAGCAGTACTTC. It yields the protein CASSPQTGASYEQYF.

This clonotype was detected only a few times. The gene calls are TRBV6-2 or TRBV6-3 and TRBJ2-1, with D maybe TRBD1 (5 bases). V shed 4 bases and J shed 6 bases, with 22 bases lying between them. Germline CDR1 and CDR2: MNHEY and SVGEGT. This CDR3 has 17 amino acids. This CDR3 reads CASSSRVGPRIPNEQFF. CDR3 DNA: TGTGCCAGCAGTTCCAGGGTCGGACCCAGAATCCCCAATGAGCAGTTCTTC.

The chain has TRBV9 and TRBJ2-3; a possible D gene is TRBD1 (5 bases). The CDR3 length is 14 residues. CDR1 is SGDLS, CDR2 YYNGEE, per germline. The V and J ends lost 3 bases and 1 base respectively, with 9 bases between them. The CDR3 is CASSAQGGTDTQYF. The CDR3, as DNA: TGTGCCAGCAGCGCCCAAGGGGGCACAGATACGCAGTATTTT.

There are many counts of this clonotype. The chain uses TRBV5-4 and TRBJ2-7; 7 bases align to TRBD1. The CDR3 is made up of 13 amino acids. Per the germline V gene, CDR1 is SGHNT and CDR2 is YYREEE (reference sequence). V lost 5 bases and J lost 4; bases outside the gene matches: 6. The CDR3 here is CASRAGTEYEQYF. The DNA of the CDR3 is TGTGCCAGCAGAGCCGGGACAGAGTACGAGCAGTACTTC.

At least ten counts were recorded for this clonotype. The chain couples TRBV4-3 to TRBJ2-6, with D perhaps TRBD1 (5 bases). CDR1 and CDR2 (germline): LGHNA, YSLEER. Trimming left V 1 base short and J 2 bases short, with 6 bases between. The CDR3 consists of 15 residues. For the CDR3, the DNA is TGCGCCAGCAGCCAAGCAGGGCCTGGGGCCAACGTCCTGACTTTC. As protein: CASSQAGPGANVLTF.

This clonotype came up a few times. The rearrangement joins TRBV5-1 to TRBJ2-7; possibly TRBD1 or TRBD2 for D (5 bases each). V dropped 2 bases and J dropped 6 bases, with 18 bases sitting between them. The CDR3 is 15 residues long. The germline gives CDR1 SGHRS, CDR2 YFSETQ. The CDR3 here is CASSFLGDRLGEQYF. For the CDR3, the DNA is TGCGCCAGCAGCTTTCTTGGGGACCGCCTCGGCGAGCAGTACTTC.

The sample holds many counts of this clonotype. The V gene is TRBV7-8, the J gene TRBJ1-6; unclear D gene. V was shortened by 5 bases and J by 0 bases, with 14 bases between the two germline ends. The CDR3 has 17 amino acids. Looked up from germline, CDR1 is SGHVS and CDR2 is FQNEAQ. CDR3 region: CASSPGRLSSYNSPLHF. In DNA, the CDR3 is TGTGCCAGCAGCCCCGGGAGACTGAGCTCCTATAATTCACCCCTCCACTTT.

This clonotype was counted between two and nine times. The CDR3, as DNA: TGTGCCAGCAGGCAGGTTTCAGAAGCGGAGCAGTACTTC. Translated, it gives CASRQVSEAEQYF. The chain has TRBV4-2 and TRBJ2-7, with D hard to call. Trimming left V 6 bases short and J 7 bases short, with 16 bases between. The germline CDR1 and CDR2 sequences are LGHNA and YNFKEQ. The CDR3 length is 13 residues.

This clonotype was recorded a few times. The rearrangement uses TRBV27 and TRBJ2-3, with 8 bases aligning to TRBD2. J lost 5 bases, V lost 0 bases, and 1 base had no gene match. The length of the CDR3 is 14 residues. Germline V CDR1 and CDR2: MNHEY, SMNVEV (reference sequence). CDR3 nucleotide sequence: TGTGCCAGCAGTTTATCGACTAGCGTAGATACGCAGTATTTT. This encodes CASSLSTSVDTQYF.